The next 8 T cell receptor beta chains were all read from a single sample in a study of T-cell memory formation after mild COVID-19. TCRdb passed the 5' RACE reads through MiXCR, listing each CDR3 protein once. The sample yields 400,000 to 500,000 distinct CDR3 sequences, 20% seen once. The sample taken for sequencing was PBMCs or a T cell subset sorted from them (not recorded which). Receptor source: an adult woman who had mild COVID-19 (a few samples of this study predate the infection). Cell type and time point are not known.

This clonotype was picked up a small number of times. The chain employs TRBV12-3 or TRBV12-4 and TRBJ2-1; TRBD2 aligns across 8 bases. The CDR3 contains 14 residues. V shed 5 bases and J 5 bases; nucleotides not matched to a gene: 5. The CDR3 nucleotides read TGTGCCAGCAGTAGACTAGCGCGAGACAATGAGCAGTTCTTC. Its protein product is CASSRLARDNEQFF.

This chain links TRBV6-6 with TRBJ1-5, with D possibly matching TRBD1 (5 bases). Germline V gene lookup returns CDR1 MNHNY and CDR2 SVGAGI (reference sequence). V shed 6 bases and J shed 5 bases, with 14 bases lying between them. The CDR3 is 14 residues long. DNA for the CDR3: TGTGCCAGCAGCATTCAGGGCGGGTATCAGCCCCAGCATTTT. It is translated as CASSIQGGYQPQHF.

This chain connects TRBV15 to TRBJ2-1, with 9 nucleotides matching TRBD2. The CDR3 consists of 16 residues. The germline gives CDR1 LNHNV, CDR2 YYDKDF (reference sequence). V shed 1 base, J shed 9 bases, and the junction held 10 bases outside the gene matches. For the CDR3, the DNA is TGTGCCACCAGCAGAGGGGAATTCGCGGGAGGGGGTGAGCAGTTCTTC. Amino acids: CATSRGEFAGGGEQFF.

This rearrangement joins TRBV15 to TRBJ2-7; the match to TRBD1 covers 7 bases. V was pared by 3 bases and J by 1 base, with 6 bases of the junction left unmatched. Germline V gives CDR1 LNHNV, CDR2 YYDKDF (reference sequence). This CDR3 is built from 15 residues. The DNA for the CDR3 is TGTGCCACCAGCAGTCAGGGGGATACGTCCTACGAGCAGTACTTC. Protein product: CATSSQGDTSYEQYF.

The table lists this clonotype with a few counts. The CDR3 sequence: CASSYSGGAVETQYF. DNA for the CDR3: TGTGCCAGCAGTTACTCAGGGGGAGCGGTGGAGACCCAGTACTTC. The chain combines TRBV6-5 with TRBJ2-5; D is possibly TRBD1 (6 bases). The V end was cut by 0 bases, the J end by 5 bases, with 13 bases between. This CDR3 region has 15 residues. The germline V gene has CDR1 MNHEY and CDR2 SVGAGI.

V gene TRBV6-5 combines with J gene TRBJ1-2; D is uncertain. CDR1 and CDR2 from the germline V gene are MNHEY and SVGAGI. The CDR3 length is 14 residues. Trimming pared 6 bases from V and 4 bases from J, leaving 15 bases between. This CDR3 is CASSHNSPPYGYTF. CDR3 in DNA: TGTGCCAGCAGCCACAATTCCCCGCCCTATGGCTACACCTTC.

This clonotype was detected a few times. The gene calls are TRBV12-3 or TRBV12-4 and TRBJ1-1, with a tentative D call TRBD1 (5 bases). Between the trimmed V and J ends, which lost 3 bases and 4 bases, there was a span of 9 bases. The CDR3 covers 13 residues. The CDR3 reads CASSLGRATEAFF. The CDR3 bases are TGTGCCAGCAGTTTGGGCAGGGCCACTGAAGCTTTCTTT.

The sample holds a few counts of this clonotype. The chain carries TRBV18 and TRBJ2-7; possible D gene TRBD1, 5 bases. This CDR3 contains 13 residues. Germline V lookup: CDR1 KGHSH, CDR2 LQKENI. V gave up 4 bases and J gave up 4 bases, with 11 bases separating them. The CDR3 protein is CASSLWSGYEQYF. CDR3 bases: TGTGCCAGCTCACTGTGGTCAGGGTACGAGCAGTACTTC.